The present T cell receptor beta chain was sequenced within a study of cytomegalovirus exposure and HLA in healthy donors. It was with 60 Vbeta and 13 Jbeta primers that the PCR ran. Repertoires were generated with immunoSEQ multiplex PCR, while TCRdb's copy carries only in-frame clones and drops some. The sample contains some 95,000 clones, 78% of which appear only once. Sequencing was carried out using PBMCs. This receptor was identified in a woman between 40 and 50 years old in good health and CMV-seropositive.

The CDR3 region is CASSLTPGQGYETEAFF. The CDR3 bases are TGCGCCAGCAGCTTGACCCCGGGACAGGGGTATGAGACTGAAGCTTTCTTT. The V gene is TRBV5-1, the J gene TRBJ1-1; 10 nucleotides line up with TRBD1. Trimming at V came to 1 base and at J to 5 bases, leaving 11 bases not matched to a gene. The CDR3 runs to 17 residues. Germline CDR1 reads SGHRS; CDR2 reads YFSETQ.